This TCR beta chain originates from a study of blood T cells in healthy people across ages (dated by TCRdb to about 2015). Turning to the overall study: Template switching captured roughly one uniquely barcoded TCR beta cDNA molecule per two T cells in model experiments. To track age-related changes in TCR beta repertoire diversity, the study relied on deep sequencing normalized with unique cDNA molecular identifiers. The donors were divided into four age groups: young (average approximately 17 years), middle-aged (almost 40), aged (approximately 59) and long-lived (roughly 82). Donors of different ages were randomly distributed across sequencing lanes to avoid experimental bias. Using the same blood draw, the study looked at two additional independent replicas of 1 million unique cDNA reads for two donors, one aged 18 to 30 and the other aged 80 or older.

Its CDR3 holds 15 amino acids, cysteine through phenylalanine. The DNA shown is the 45-base CDR3, in frame from base 1. CDR1 SGHTA and CDR2 FQGNSA were looked up in the germline V gene. The paper's findings and limits, for the study overall: Because profiling used bulk unsorted PBMCs, naive and antigen-experienced compartments could not be compared conclusively. Compared with the aged group, the long-lived group had more naive CD4+ T cells, fewer expanded clones and increased TCR diversity, a pattern suggesting age selection. Total diversity estimates from one million sequenced T cells were considered lower bounds and underestimates. Donor CMV infection status was unknown, potentially confounding age-related changes in expanded clonotypes. A strong correlation was found between observed TCR beta diversity and the percentage of naive T cells measured by flow cytometry. Observed TCR beta diversity per million T cells fell roughly linearly with age, and a significant reduction was already apparent by age about 38.

Receptors were amplified or captured by 5' RACE. Sequenced using an Illumina HiSeq 2500. A second PCR of about 7 to 12 cycles was run with a J-beta primer mix and a sample-barcoded 5' primer. A unique molecular identifier was introduced onto each TCR beta cDNA molecule by a template-switch 5' adaptor carrying 12 random nucleotides. Each sample yielded at least 3 million CDR3-containing paired-end reads. First-strand cDNA synthesis was performed from all RNA using the Mint cDNA synthesis kit, with priming by a TRBC-specific oligonucleotide. Following uracil-DNA glycosylase treatment, all cDNA underwent a first 18-cycle PCR with the universal primers M1SS and BC2_uni_R. In the source study's methods: Normalization of each sample was performed by random selection of 1 million high-quality reads, each carrying a distinct molecular identifier. Instead of being binned into consensus sequences, reads with shared molecular identifiers were discarded. MiTCR, set to a Q25 quality threshold and the strictest error-elimination algorithm, was used for CDR3 identification, clonotype clustering and error correction. A nonparametric unseen species model using Euler transformation provided a lower-bound estimate of total TCR beta diversity. TCRdb handled the public reads itself, with Q25 trimming in fastp and clone calling in MiXCR, and kept productive beta chains. CDR3 protein duplicates are merged, each entry listing the most common genes and DNA. For this entry, the V and J calls and clone size follow TCRdb and not the study's own pipeline. This sample holds around 870,000 distinct CDR3 sequences; less than 35% were observed only once. The ten largest clones take up about 18% of the sample.

Systemically healthy Caucasian individuals from Russia, 39 in total and aged about 6 to 100 years, were included as donors. Each donor gave ten milliliters of peripheral blood, collected into EDTA-treated Vacutainer tubes. Ficoll-Paque density-gradient centrifugation was used to isolate PBMCs, with at least 6.5 million per sample. Total RNA, at least 6 micrograms per sample, was extracted from PBMCs with Trizol reagent. For every donor, an aliquot of PBMCs went through flow cytometry to measure the percentages of naive CD45RAhigh/CD27high T cells. Points on this clonotype: The antigen it binds to is not known. Being one base from a much bigger clone, this may be a read error.

The sample consisted of blood. The chain employs TRBV7-2 and TRBJ2-2; the central 10 bases match TRBD1. The TCR originated in a woman at least 80 years old in good health. The nucleotide sequence reads TGTGCCAGCCGCCCGACAGGGGGCAACACCAGGGAGCTGTTTTTT. Protein translation: CASRPTGGNTRELFF.